The entry that follows covers one T cell receptor (beta chain) sequence. TCRdb reprocessed the 5' RACE reads with MiXCR, giving one entry per CDR3 protein. The top ten hold around 19% of the sample, which has about 370,000 distinct CDR3 sequences, 11% seen once. V lost 1 base, J lost 1 base, and 13 bases lay in between. CDR1 LGHNT and CDR2 FRNRAP come from the germline V gene. The CDR3 runs 16 residues. The data originate from a study of T cells after yellow fever vaccination. This chain links TRBV12-5 with TRBJ1-2, with a possible D match to TRBD1 (5 bases). This clonotype was sampled from a man younger than 35 who received the YFV17D yellow fever vaccine. The sequencing here drew on PBMCs, taken on the day of the first yellow fever vaccination. The CDR3 region has the DNA TGTGCTAGTGGTTTGGCATGGCAGGGCGTTAACTATGGCTACACCTTC. It codes for CASGLAWQGVNYGYTF.